The 23 T cell receptor beta chains given below trace back to one sample, sequenced in a study of Graves' ophthalmopathy and Graves' hyperthyroidism. Transcripts of RNA were the source for amplifying TCR beta CDR3 regions. Second-round multiplex PCR followed a first-round RT-PCR using HTBI primers. TCRdb reanalysed the multiplex PCR reads using MiXCR and keeps one entry per CDR3 protein. This table has fewer than 650,000 distinct CDR3 sequences, 20% to 25% appearing once. Input material: peripheral blood. All receptors come from a woman aged 18-29 years with stable Graves' hyperthyroidism. Some clones in this sample may be carry-over from other donors' samples.

The chain joins TRBV28 to TRBJ1-1, with TRBD1 identical over 7 bases. The CDR3 covers 14 residues. Trimming cost V 6 bases and J 4 bases; bases outside gene matches: 8. Germline CDR1 is MDHEN and CDR2 is SYDVKM. CDR3 sequence (DNA): TGTGCCAGCAGCTTTAGCGGGACAGTCACTGAAGCTTTCTTT. Translated: CASSFSGTVTEAFF.

Ten or more counts support this clonotype. The V call is TRBV29-1, the J call TRBJ1-2, with 7 bases lining up with TRBD1. The CDR3 length is 13 residues. Germline V gives CDR1 SQVTM, CDR2 ANQGSEA. The V and J ends lost 7 bases and 4 bases, in that order; junction bases with no gene match: 9. The CDR3 sequence: CSAQQGMGYGYTF. The CDR3 region has the DNA TGCAGCGCTCAACAGGGGATGGGCTATGGCTACACCTTC.

This clonotype came up many times. The J gene is TRBJ2-7, the V gene TRBV20-1; possibly TRBD2 for D (6 bases). The CDR3 length is 13 residues. With 6 bases removed from V and 3 bases from J, the gap between germline ends came to 15 bases. CDR1 and CDR2 from the germline V gene are DFQATT and SNEGSKA (reference sequence). CDR3 sequence (DNA): TGCAGTGCGTCCTCTAGCGCCAACTACGAGCAGTACTTC. Translated, it gives CSASSSANYEQYF.

The V gene is TRBV30, the J gene TRBJ1-5, with D unresolved. Germline V gene sequence: CDR1 GTSNPN, CDR2 SVGIG (reference sequence). The CDR3 runs 13 residues. V was cut by 2 bases and J by 7 bases, with 12 bases left in between. CDR3 in amino acids: CAWSLDRGQPQHF. Here the CDR3 DNA reads TGTGCCTGGAGTCTGGACCGGGGACAGCCCCAGCATTTT.

On this clonotype: Germline is not matched at one junction end, which may reflect a read error. The chain recombines TRBV28 with TRBJ1-2; D is perhaps TRBD1 (6 bases). Germline V lookup: CDR1 MDHEN, CDR2 SYDVKM. The CDR3 is 13 residues long. As DNA, the CDR3 is TGTGTCAGCAGCAACACCCAGGGGTACGGCTACACCTTC. Translated: CVSSNTQGYGYTF.

This clonotype was detected once. This chain joins TRBV24-1 and TRBJ1-6, with D tentatively TRBD1 (6 bases). CDR1 KGHDR and CDR2 SFDVKD come from the germline V gene. The CDR3 is 14 residues long. Trimming removed 3 bases at V and 7 bases at J, with 9 bases between. CDR3 in DNA: TGTGCCACCAGTGATGTGGGGGCGAATTCACCCCTCCACTTT. Amino acids: CATSDVGANSPLHF.

This clonotype appeared many times. The V and J genes are TRBV12-3 or TRBV12-4 and TRBJ2-7, with 7 bases matching TRBD2. The CDR3 extends over 16 amino acids. Trimming took 5 bases from V and 2 from J; bases not matched to a gene: 12. CDR3 loop: CASSDRGAGNAYEQYF. The CDR3 DNA sequence: TGTGCCAGCAGTGACCGGGGAGCGGGAAACGCCTACGAGCAGTACTTC.

The J gene is TRBJ2-4, the V gene TRBV24-1; TRBD1 or TRBD2 may be the D gene (5 bases each). CDR1 is KGHDR and CDR2 is SFDVKD in the germline V gene. V shed 7 bases and J shed 8 bases, with 14 bases lying between them. This CDR3 spans 13 amino acids. The CDR3 DNA reads as TGTGCCACCAGCTCCGGGGCGGTAGACATTCAGTACTTC. Protein sequence: CATSSGAVDIQYF.

Ten or more counts support this clonotype. The J gene is TRBJ2-2, the V gene TRBV5-1; D remains unclear. Trimming pared 0 bases from V and 9 bases from J, leaving 9 bases between. Germline values: CDR1 SGHRS, CDR2 YFSETQ. This CDR3 spans 13 amino acids. CDR3 DNA: TGCGCCAGCAGCTTGGTCTCTGATCGGGAGCTGTTTTTT. It is translated as CASSLVSDRELFF.

This clonotype was recorded many times. The rearrangement uses TRBV2 and TRBJ1-1; D unresolved. Germline loops: CDR1 SNHLY, CDR2 FYNNEI. This CDR3 contains 13 residues. V shed 2 bases and J shed 1 base, with 5 bases lying between them. CDR3 nucleotides: TGTGCCAGCAGTGAACGTTGGAACACTGAAGCTTTCTTT. Translated: CASSERWNTEAFF.

In this sample, this clonotype turned up many times. V gene TRBV27 combines with J gene TRBJ2-5, with TRBD1 matching 11 bases. The V segment lost 4 bases and the J segment 6 bases; nucleotides outside the gene matches: 4. This CDR3 has 14 amino acids. Looked up from germline, CDR1 is MNHEY and CDR2 is SMNVEV (reference sequence). DNA for the CDR3: TGTGCCAGCAGTTGGACAGGGGGCGCAAAGACCCAGTACTTC. The encoded protein is CASSWTGGAKTQYF.

The sample holds many counts of this clonotype. V usage is TRBV7-2 and J usage is TRBJ2-5, with 12 bases fitting TRBD2. CDR1 is SGHTA, CDR2 FQGNSA, per germline. The ends lost 7 bases at V and 4 bases at J; junction bases unmatched: 4. This CDR3 spans 14 amino acids. The CDR3 reads CASTASGRGETQYF. The CDR3, as DNA: TGTGCCAGCACGGCTAGCGGGAGGGGAGAGACCCAGTACTTC.

This chain links TRBV10-2 with TRBJ1-1; D not resolved. The germline V and J ends were trimmed by 8 bases and 1 base, with 14 bases remaining between them. Germline V gene sequence: CDR1 WSHSY, CDR2 SAAADI. The CDR3 loop spans 14 amino acids. The CDR3 loop reads CASALTVENTEAFF. CDR3 sequence (DNA): TGCGCCAGCGCCCTGACGGTTGAGAACACTGAAGCTTTCTTT.

This clonotype was detected a few times. In DNA form, the CDR3 reads TGTGCCAGCAGCCAAGGTTATTTTAGCAATCAGCCCCAGCATTTT. Encoded protein: CASSQGYFSNQPQHF. The rearrangement uses TRBV3-1 and TRBJ1-5; D not certain. Germline V gives CDR1 LGHDT, CDR2 YNNKEL (reference sequence). Trimming removed 1 base at V and 0 bases at J, with 7 bases between. The CDR3 has 15 residues.

This clonotype was picked up a small number of times. This chain uses TRBV24-1 with TRBJ2-2; D tentatively reads TRBD1 or TRBD2 (5 bases each). The CDR3 contains 18 residues. The V end was cut by 2 bases, the J end by 6 bases, with 21 bases between. Per the germline V gene, CDR1 is KGHDR and CDR2 is SFDVKD. The CDR3 reads CATSDYPRGVAESGELFF. The CDR3 DNA reads as TGTGCCACCAGTGATTACCCCCGAGGGGTCGCCGAATCCGGGGAGCTGTTTTTT.

The chain is built from TRBV6-5 and TRBJ2-5; possibly TRBD2 for D (5 bases). CDR3 length: 14 amino acids. V was trimmed by 2 bases and J by 4 bases, leaving 11 bases between them. The germline V gene has CDR1 MNHEY and CDR2 SVGAGI. The CDR3 loop is CASSYGLGRETQYF. As DNA, the CDR3 is TGTGCCAGCAGTTACGGACTCGGGCGAGAGACCCAGTACTTC.

The chain recombines TRBV28 with TRBJ1-2; a possible D gene is TRBD1 (6 bases). The ends were cut back, 10 bases at V and 0 bases at J, with 15 bases in the middle. This CDR3 comprises 14 residues. CDR1 is MDHEN and CDR2 is SYDVKM in the germline V gene. CDR3 sequence (DNA): TGTGCCACACCCGAGGACAGTTCTAACTATGGCTACACCTTC. Translating it yields CATPEDSSNYGYTF.

This clonotype was seen many times. This rearrangement joins TRBV10-3 to TRBJ1-2; maybe TRBD1 (5 bases). CDR3 length: 14 amino acids. V was clipped by 4 bases and J by 7 bases, with 16 bases between them. The germline V gene has CDR1 ENHRY and CDR2 SYGVKD. This chain's CDR3 is CAISVGQGNGGYTF. CDR3 coding DNA: TGTGCCATCAGTGTGGGCCAGGGTAATGGTGGCTACACCTTC.

V is TRBV20-1 and J is TRBJ1-2; D uncertain. CDR1 DFQATT and CDR2 SNEGSKA come from the germline V gene (reference sequence). Trimming removed 3 bases from V and 0 bases from J, with 8 bases in between. CDR3 length: 13 residues. In DNA, the CDR3 is TGCAGTGCTAGGCCCCCAACTAACTATGGCTACACCTTC. It translates to CSARPPTNYGYTF.

This chain uses TRBV2 with TRBJ1-6; D uncertain. Germline loops: CDR1 SNHLY, CDR2 FYNNEI. The CDR3 is 14 residues long. V was clipped by 1 base and J by 7 bases, with 8 bases between them. This chain's CDR3 is CASSEVGGNSPLHF. CDR3 DNA: TGTGCCAGCAGTGAAGTGGGCGGGAATTCACCCCTCCACTTT.

This clonotype was found many times. The chain links TRBV20-1 to TRBJ2-7; 8 nucleotides agree with TRBD2. V gave up 7 bases and J gave up 6 bases; unmatched junction bases: 8. CDR3 size: 12 residues. The V gene's germline CDR1 is DFQATT and CDR2 SNEGSKA (reference sequence). The CDR3 reads CSEPGLGGEQYF. CDR3 DNA sequence: TGCAGTGAACCGGGACTAGGTGGCGAGCAGTACTTC.

This clonotype was counted ten times or more. The chain links TRBV11-2 to TRBJ2-7; no firm D call. Germline CDR1 is SGHAT and CDR2 is FQNNGV. Trimming shortened V by 5 bases and J by 3 bases, and 11 bases separated the two germline ends. The CDR3 covers 13 residues. In DNA, the CDR3 is TGTGCCAGCAGCCCCTTTATTGACTACGAGCAGTACTTC. The encoded protein is CASSPFIDYEQYF.

Ten or more counts support this clonotype. This chain joins TRBV20-1 and TRBJ2-7; 8 bases map to TRBD1. J gave up 7 bases and V 0 bases, and 11 bases lay outside the gene matches. The CDR3 covers 15 residues. In germline, CDR1 is DFQATT, CDR2 SNEGSKA (reference sequence). The CDR3 coding sequence is TGCAGTGCTAGAGATCGGGGTCAGGGGGCGAGAGAGCAGTACTTC. Its translation is CSARDRGQGAREQYF.